A selection of T cell receptor beta chains follows, all from one sample in a study of beta chain features in type 1 diabetes. TCRdb's copy holds only in-frame clones and misses some; the assay was immunoSEQ multiplex PCR. The top ten clones hold less than 0.02% of a sample with a few hundred thousand clones, 15% of them seen once. The sequencing input was naive CD4+ T cells from blood. The receptors come from a man younger than 35 with type 1 diabetes. Each CDR3 is given with its conserved first and last residue. The D gene is left open where the match is weak. Part of the rows lack a size; the others show once, few, many or a class for expanded clones.

TRBV5-1	TRBD2	TRBJ2-1	few	TGCGCCAGCAGCTTGGACCTAGCGGGAAACAATGAGCAGTTCTTC	CASSLDLAGNNEQFF
TRBV4-1	TRBD2	TRBJ2-5	NA	TGCGCCAGCAGCTCACCTACCTCCGGGGGGGCGAAAGAGACCCAGTACTTC	CASSSPTSGGAKETQYF
TRBV6-1	NA	TRBJ2-1	NA	TGTGCCAGCATGTCCGTTGAGCAGTTCTTC	CASMSVEQFF
TRBV15	NA	TRBJ2-7	NA	TGTGCCACCAGCAGAGATACCCCCCGGTACGAGCAGTACTTC	CATSRDTPRYEQYF
TRBV9	NA	TRBJ2-5	few	TGTGCCAGCAGCGTAGCTACACGGGGACACCTGGACTTC	CASSVATRGHLDF
TRBV29-1	TRBD2	TRBJ2-5	NA	TGCAGCGTTCACCAACTAGCGGGGGAGACCCAGTACTTC	CSVHQLAGETQYF
TRBV30	TRBD1	TRBJ1-5	few	TGTGCCTGGAACAGGGGAAATCAGCCCCAGCATTTT	CAWNRGNQPQHF
TRBV15	NA	TRBJ2-1	few	TGTGCCACCAGCAGAGAGGGTGGGGGGGCGCGCTACAATGAGCAGTTCTTC	CATSREGGGARYNEQFF
TRBV2	NA	TRBJ1-4	few	TGTGCCGTCCAGGGGTTTAATGAAAAACTGTTTTTT	CAVQGFNEKLFF
TRBV11-2	NA	TRBJ2-5	few	TGTGCCAGCAGCTTAGTGCCGTCAGGGGGGTTACGCCAGTACTTC	CASSLVPSGGLRQYF
TRBV4-1	TRBD2	TRBJ2-3	few	TGCGCCAGCAGCTCCTTACTAGCGGGGCTGGCGGATACGCAGTATTTT	CASSSLLAGLADTQYF
TRBV6-5	TRBD2	TRBJ2-1	NA	TGTGCCAGCAGTTACTCGACTAGCTTTTACAATGAGCAGTTCTTC	CASSYSTSFYNEQFF
TRBV27	TRBD2	TRBJ2-7	NA	TGTGCCAGCAGTTTGACTAGCGGGGGGGCGGCCTACGAGCAGTACTTC	CASSLTSGGAAYEQYF
TRBV18	NA	TRBJ1-6	few	TGTGCCAGCTCACCAACCCCAGGGAGGGATAATTCACCCCTCCACTTT	CASSPTPGRDNSPLHF
TRBV28	NA	TRBJ1-2	NA	TGTGCCAGCAGTTTTAGACAGCGTGGCTACACCTTC	CASSFRQRGYTF
TRBV10-1	NA	TRBJ2-5	few	TGCGCCAGCAGCCGGACAGTCCAAGAGACCCAGTACTTC	CASSRTVQETQYF
TRBV10-3	TRBD1	TRBJ1-3	few	TGTGCCATCAGTGATGTTTTCGACAGGGATGTGGCTGGAAACACCATATATTTT	CAISDVFDRDVAGNTIYF
TRBV7-2	NA	TRBJ1-5	few	TGTGCCAGCAGCCTAAAGTGGACAGCTAATCAGCCCCAGCATTTT	CASSLKWTANQPQHF
TRBV11-2	TRBD2	TRBJ2-1	NA	TGTGCCAGCAGCTCCGCTAGCGGGAGGAAATACAATGAGCAGTTCTTC	CASSSASGRKYNEQFF
TRBV30	NA	TRBJ1-5	few	TGTGCCTGGAGCCCCCCGGGGGGCAATCAGCCCCAGCATTTT	CAWSPPGGNQPQHF
TRBV5-1	NA	TRBJ2-5	NA	TGCGCCAGCAGCTTGGGTGGACAAGAAGAGACCCAGTACTTC	CASSLGGQEETQYF
TRBV28	NA	TRBJ2-5	NA	TGTGCCAGCATAGACACAACGGGGTACGAGACCCAGTACTTC	CASIDTTGYETQYF
TRBV28	NA	TRBJ2-5	few	TGTGCCAGCAGTCGGTCGGTCGAGGGCTGGGAGACCCAGTACTTC	CASSRSVEGWETQYF
TRBV7-9	TRBD2	TRBJ2-5	NA	TGTGCCAGCAGCGAAGGGCGGGGGAGGGAGACCCAGTACTTC	CASSEGRGRETQYF
TRBV7-2	TRBD1	TRBJ2-3	NA	TGTGCCAGCAGCCTTCGCCGGGACAGCCAAGGCACAGATACGCAGTATTTT	CASSLRRDSQGTDTQYF
TRBV29-1	NA	TRBJ1-4	few	TGCAGCGTTGAAATACTCCGGGAGGGAAGACTTTTT	CSVEILREGRLF
TRBV5-4	NA	TRBJ2-7	few	TGTGCCAGCAGCGAGTTCTCCTACGAGCAGTACTTC	CASSEFSYEQYF
TRBV27	TRBD2	TRBJ2-4	NA	TGTGCCAGCAGTTCCCCCCTAGCGGGAATGAGAAACATTCAGTACTTC	CASSSPLAGMRNIQYF
TRBV18	NA	TRBJ1-1	few	TGTGCCAGCTCACCAGGAGGGAACACTGAAGCTTTCTTT	CASSPGGNTEAFF
TRBV9	TRBD2	TRBJ2-7	NA	TGTGCCAGCAGCACCGGGGGGGGGACCTACGAGCAGTACTTC	CASSTGGGTYEQYF
TRBV5-1	NA	TRBJ2-6	few	TGCGCCAGCAGCTTACAGGGCTCTGGGGCCAACGTCCTGACTTTC	CASSLQGSGANVLTF
TRBV4-2	TRBD1	TRBJ1-1	few	TGTGCCAGCAGCCAACCACAGGGGGCATCCTCGATCGCTGAAGCTTTCTTT	CASSQPQGASSIAEAFF
TRBV5-4	TRBD2	TRBJ2-7	few	TGTGCCAGCAGCTCGGGACTAGCGGGAGCCGAGCAGTACTTC	CASSSGLAGAEQYF
TRBV2	TRBD1	TRBJ2-7	few	TGTGCCAGCAGGGGACAGGGGGCGAGTGAGCAGTACTTC	CASRGQGASEQYF
TRBV18	NA	TRBJ2-5	NA	TGTGCCAGCTCACCACTGGGGCGAATGGGGGAGACCCAGTACTTC	CASSPLGRMGETQYF
TRBV9	NA	TRBJ1-1	NA	TGTGCCAGCAGCGTCGGAGGAGACCTGAACACTGAAGCTTTCTTT	CASSVGGDLNTEAFF
TRBV5-1	TRBD1	TRBJ2-5	few	TGCGCCAGCGACCAGGGGGTTGGGGAGACCCAGTACTTC	CASDQGVGETQYF
TRBV4-2	TRBD2	TRBJ2-1	NA	TGTGCCAGCAGCCCCGTAGGACTAGCGGGGGGCGTGTACAATGAGCAGTTCTTC	CASSPVGLAGGVYNEQFF
TRBV6-6	TRBD1	TRBJ1-1	NA	TGTGCCAGCTCCGACAGGGCGAACACTGAAGCTTTCTTT	CASSDRANTEAFF
TRBV6-1	NA	TRBJ1-1	NA	TGTGCCAGCAGTCCCCGGTTGAACACTGAAGCTTTCTTT	CASSPRLNTEAFF
TRBV2	TRBD1	TRBJ1-2	few	TGTGCCAGCAGTGAAGCGCTAAACAGGGGAGAGGGCTACACCTTC	CASSEALNRGEGYTF
TRBV4-3	NA	TRBJ1-2	NA	TGCGCCAGCAGCCAACCCGGGAGAGGACACGGGAGGAATGGCTACACCTTC	CASSQPGRGHGRNGYTF
TRBV30	NA	TRBJ2-3	few	TGTGCCTGGAGCGAACAGGGAGGGGCAGATACGCAGTATTTT	CAWSEQGGADTQYF
TRBV10-2	NA	TRBJ2-3	NA	TGCGCCAGCACCGTGGGGGGACCGAACACAGATACGCAGTATTTT	CASTVGGPNTDTQYF
TRBV29-1	TRBD1	TRBJ1-1	few	TGCAGCTATTCCCGACAGGGGAGGGCTGAAGCTTTCTTT	CSYSRQGRAEAFF
TRBV5-1	NA	TRBJ2-2	NA	TGCGCCAGCAGCTTGGACGGCAGAGGTAACACCGGGGAGCTGTTTTTT	CASSLDGRGNTGELFF
TRBV6-6	TRBD1	TRBJ1-1	NA	TGTGCCAGCAGTTCCAGGACAGGGCTGAACACTGAAGCTTTCTTT	CASSSRTGLNTEAFF
TRBV19	TRBD2	TRBJ2-5	NA	TGTGCCAGTAGTCTGGCTAGCGGAAAAGAGACCCAGTACTTC	CASSLASGKETQYF
TRBV7-2	NA	TRBJ2-3	few	TGTGCCAGCAGCTTGGGGCAGACCACAGATACGCAGTATTTT	CASSLGQTTDTQYF
TRBV29-1	TRBD1	TRBJ2-5	NA	TGCAGCGTCTTACAGGGGGCCGAGGAGACCCAGTACTTC	CSVLQGAEETQYF
TRBV29-1	NA	TRBJ2-7	NA	TGCAGCGTTGGTGTAAGGGGTCAGGGCTACGAGCAGTACTTC	CSVGVRGQGYEQYF
TRBV6-1	NA	TRBJ2-7	NA	TGTGCCAGCAGTGAAGCGCGGCGGACCTACGAGCAGTACTTC	CASSEARRTYEQYF
TRBV28	TRBD1	TRBJ2-7	few	TGTGCCAGCAGTTCGACAGGGGGAGGATTCTACGAGCAGTACTTC	CASSSTGGGFYEQYF
TRBV5-4	TRBD2	TRBJ2-1	NA	TGTGCCAGCAGGGTGGGCGGGAGGGTTTACAATGAGCAGTTCTTC	CASRVGGRVYNEQFF
TRBV19	TRBD2	TRBJ2-3	NA	TGTGCCAGTAGTATACTAGGGACTAGCGGGGGGGCCGGGCCAGATACGCAGTATTTT	CASSILGTSGGAGPDTQYF
TRBV7-2	TRBD1	TRBJ1-2	NA	TGTGCCAGCAGCCTTTCCCGGACAGGAAGCACCTATGGCTACACCTTC	CASSLSRTGSTYGYTF
TRBV4-3	NA	TRBJ1-2	few	TGCGCCAGCAGCCAATCCCCCATCGGCTATGGCTACACCTTC	CASSQSPIGYGYTF
TRBV6-5	TRBD2	TRBJ2-7	few	TGTGCCAGCAGTATCACTAGCGGGGGATCCTACGAGCAGTACTTC	CASSITSGGSYEQYF
TRBV4-3	TRBD2	TRBJ2-1	few	TGCGCCAGCAGCCAAGACCCCTCGGTAGCGGGGTACAATGAGCAGTTCTTC	CASSQDPSVAGYNEQFF
TRBV11-2	TRBD1	TRBJ1-1	few	TGTGCCAGCAGCTCATCCGGGACAGGGAGGAAAGCTTTCTTT	CASSSSGTGRKAFF